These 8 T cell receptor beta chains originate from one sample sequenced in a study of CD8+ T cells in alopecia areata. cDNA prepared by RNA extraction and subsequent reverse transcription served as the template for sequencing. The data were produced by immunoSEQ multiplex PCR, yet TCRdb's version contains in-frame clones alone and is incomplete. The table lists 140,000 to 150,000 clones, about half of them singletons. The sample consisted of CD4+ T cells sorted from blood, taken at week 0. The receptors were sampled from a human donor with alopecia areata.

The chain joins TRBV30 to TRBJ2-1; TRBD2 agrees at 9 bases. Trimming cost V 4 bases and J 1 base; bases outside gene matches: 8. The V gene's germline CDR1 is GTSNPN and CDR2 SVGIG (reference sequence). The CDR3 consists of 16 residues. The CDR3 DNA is TGTGCCTGGAAGGGAGGCGCGGGAGGGTCCTACAATGAGCAGTTCTTC. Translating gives CAWKGGAGGSYNEQFF.

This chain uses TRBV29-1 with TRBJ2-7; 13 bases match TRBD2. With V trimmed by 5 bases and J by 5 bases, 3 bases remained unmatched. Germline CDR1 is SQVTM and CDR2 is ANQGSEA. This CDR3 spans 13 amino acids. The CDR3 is CSVRTSGRHEQYF. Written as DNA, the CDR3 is TGCAGCGTTCGGACTAGCGGGAGACACGAGCAGTACTTC.

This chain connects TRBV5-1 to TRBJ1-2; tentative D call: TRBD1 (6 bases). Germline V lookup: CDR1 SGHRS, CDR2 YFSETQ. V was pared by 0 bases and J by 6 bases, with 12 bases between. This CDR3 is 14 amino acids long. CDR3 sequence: CASSLAVGGHGYTF. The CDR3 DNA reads TGCGCCAGCAGCTTGGCCGTGGGGGGCCATGGCTACACCTTC.

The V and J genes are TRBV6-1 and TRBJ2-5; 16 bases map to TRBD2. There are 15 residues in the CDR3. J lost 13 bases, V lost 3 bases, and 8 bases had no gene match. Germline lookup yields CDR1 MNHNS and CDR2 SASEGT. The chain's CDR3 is CASSEKTGLAGGRYF. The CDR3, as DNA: TGTGCCAGCAGTGAGAAGACGGGACTAGCGGGAGGGAGGTACTTC.

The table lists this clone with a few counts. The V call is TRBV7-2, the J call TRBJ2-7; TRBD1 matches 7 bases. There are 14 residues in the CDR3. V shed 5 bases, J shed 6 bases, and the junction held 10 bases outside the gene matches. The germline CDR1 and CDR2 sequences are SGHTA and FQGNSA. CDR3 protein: CASSQFGQVGEQYF. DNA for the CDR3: TGTGCCAGCAGCCAATTCGGACAGGTAGGCGAGCAGTACTTC.

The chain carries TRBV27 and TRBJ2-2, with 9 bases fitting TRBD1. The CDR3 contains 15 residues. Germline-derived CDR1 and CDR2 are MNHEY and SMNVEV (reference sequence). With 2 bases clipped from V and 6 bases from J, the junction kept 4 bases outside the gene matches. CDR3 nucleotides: TGTGCCAGCAGTTTACGGACAGGGGTTTCCGGGGAGCTGTTTTTT. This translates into CASSLRTGVSGELFF.

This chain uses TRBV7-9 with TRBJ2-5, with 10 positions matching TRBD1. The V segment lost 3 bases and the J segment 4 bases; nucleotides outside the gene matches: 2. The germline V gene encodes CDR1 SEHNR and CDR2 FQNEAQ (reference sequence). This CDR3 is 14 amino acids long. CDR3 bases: TGTGCCAGCAGCTTTAGGACAGGGGGAGAGACCCAGTACTTC. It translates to CASSFRTGGETQYF.

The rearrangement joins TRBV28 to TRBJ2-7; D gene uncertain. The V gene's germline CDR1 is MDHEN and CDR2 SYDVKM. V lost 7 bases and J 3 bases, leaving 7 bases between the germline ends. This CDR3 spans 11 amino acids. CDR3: CASTFLYEQYF. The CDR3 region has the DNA TGTGCCAGCACCTTCCTCTACGAGCAGTACTTC.